Sequencing of this TCR beta chain was carried out in a study of T cell responses to AZD1222 COVID-19 vaccine. Study results and limitations: It should be noted that donors were predominantly white British and more often female, and clonal diversity was possibly underestimated. Following two doses of AZD1222, Spike-specific TCR breadth and depth rose. There were vaccine-associated CD4 TCRs across spike, dominant at 160-218 and 743-854.

Note on this clone: The antigen remains unidentified.

Clones were sequenced by immunoSEQ multiplex PCR, and TCRdb holds only the in-frame ones, with some missing. This sample yields about 120,000 clones, of which around nine tenths are seen a single time; 3.5% belongs to the top ten. The V and J ends lost 5 bases and 6 bases, in that order; junction bases with no gene match: 4. This CDR3 has 13 amino acids. The chain combines TRBV12-3 or TRBV12-4 with TRBJ2-7; 10 bases are a match to TRBD2. The source material was peripheral blood, sampled 28 days after the second AZD1222 dose. This receptor was obtained from an adult who received the AZD1222 COVID-19 vaccine. The CDR3 DNA reads as TGTGCCAGCAGTCTTCTAGCGGGGGTCGAGCAGTACTTC. Protein: CASSLLAGVEQYF.